This T cell receptor (beta chain) was documented in a study of cytomegalovirus exposure and HLA in healthy donors. Study observations and caveats: Across donors, presence/absence analyses took sequencing depth to be roughly uniform. According to a later analysis, donors in an Asian-associated ancestry cluster reportedly had fewer N-insertions than the approximately 670-donor mean.

CDR3 length equals 15 residues. Per germline, CDR1 SNHLY and CDR2 FYNNEI. V lost 6 bases to trimming and J lost 7 bases, with 19 bases between them. Notes on this clone: Its antigen is not known.

In the PCR, 60 Vbeta and 13 Jbeta primers were used. Sequenced by immunoSEQ multiplex PCR; TCRdb stores in-frame clones only, minus some. The sample includes about 120,000 clones, 65% to 85% of them seen just once. The genes are TRBV2 and TRBJ2-1, with D possibly TRBD1 on 6 matching bases. Sequencing used PBMCs. This TCR came from a man aged 50-60 years in good health and CMV-seropositive. The CDR3 protein is CASSLVRGSTNEQFF. In nucleotides, the CDR3 is TGTGCCAGCAGCCTCGTCAGGGGTTCTACAAATGAGCAGTTCTTC.